The source of this T cell receptor beta chain is a study of T cells after yellow fever vaccination. For the study at large: Fractions low in cell number were prepared with SMART-Seq v4 Ultra Low Input. Whole-study findings and limits: Contaminating bulk clonotypes could be abundant in FACS-sorted repertoires. Clones from primary vaccination mostly reappeared after the booster (around 97% CD4, approximately 86% CD8).

The CDR3 spans 16 residues. V lost 3 bases to trimming and J lost 0 bases, with 14 bases between them. Looked up from germline, CDR1 is LNHNV and CDR2 is YYDKDF (reference sequence). TCRdb reprocessed the 5' RACE reads with MiXCR, giving one entry per CDR3 protein. The sample holds about 68,000 distinct CDR3 sequences, about 7% seen once. This clonotype was counted only a few times. Its antigen remains unidentified. This clonotype was sampled from a man aged 18 to 29 who received the YFV17D yellow fever vaccine. The chain uses TRBV15 and TRBJ2-5; D assignment may be TRBD1 or TRBD2 (5 bases each). The sample in question was CD8+ T cells sorted from PBMCs, obtained about 41 days after the first yellow fever vaccination. As DNA, the CDR3 is TGTGCCACCAGCAGGACCCCCCAGGGAGACCAAGAGACCCAGTACTTC. It encodes CATSRTPQGDQETQYF. Full variable domain (rest looked up from reference TRBV15 and TRBJ2-5): DAMVIQNPRYQVTQFGKPVTLSCSQTLNHNVMYWYQQKSSQAPKLLFHYYDKDFNNEADTPDNFQSRRPNTSFCFLDIRSPGLGDTAMYLCATSRTPQGDQETQYFGPGTRLLVL.